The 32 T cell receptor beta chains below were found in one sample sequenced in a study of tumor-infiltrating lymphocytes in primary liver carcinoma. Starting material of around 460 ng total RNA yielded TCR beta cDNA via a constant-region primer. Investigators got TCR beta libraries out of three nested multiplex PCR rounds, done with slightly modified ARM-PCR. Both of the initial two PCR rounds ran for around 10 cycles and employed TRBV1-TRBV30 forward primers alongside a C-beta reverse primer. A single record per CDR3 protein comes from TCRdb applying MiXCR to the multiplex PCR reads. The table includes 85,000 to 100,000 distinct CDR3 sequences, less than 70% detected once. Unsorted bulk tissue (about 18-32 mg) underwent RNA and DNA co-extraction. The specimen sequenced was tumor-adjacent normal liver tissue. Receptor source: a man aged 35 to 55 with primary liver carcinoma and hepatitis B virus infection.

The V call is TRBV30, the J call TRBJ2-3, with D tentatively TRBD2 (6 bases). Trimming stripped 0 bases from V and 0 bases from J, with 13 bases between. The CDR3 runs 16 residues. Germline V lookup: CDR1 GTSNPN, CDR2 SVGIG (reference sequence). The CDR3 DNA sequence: TGTGCCTGGAGTGTAGGGAGGCACTTAAGCACAGATACGCAGTATTTT. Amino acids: CAWSVGRHLSTDTQYF.

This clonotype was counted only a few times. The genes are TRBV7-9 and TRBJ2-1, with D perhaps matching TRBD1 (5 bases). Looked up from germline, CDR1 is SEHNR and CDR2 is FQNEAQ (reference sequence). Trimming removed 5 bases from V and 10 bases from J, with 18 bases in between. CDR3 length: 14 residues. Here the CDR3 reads CASSPLLLAGEQFF. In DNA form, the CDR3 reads TGTGCCAGCAGCCCACTCCTCTTAGCAGGGGAGCAGTTCTTC.

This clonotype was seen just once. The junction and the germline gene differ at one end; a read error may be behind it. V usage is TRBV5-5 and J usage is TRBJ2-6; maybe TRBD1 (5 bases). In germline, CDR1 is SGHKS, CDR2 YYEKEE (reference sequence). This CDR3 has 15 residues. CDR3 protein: CASGLYASGANVLTF. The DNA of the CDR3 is TGTGCCAGCGGCTTGTATGCCTCTGGGGCCAATGTCCTGACTTTC.

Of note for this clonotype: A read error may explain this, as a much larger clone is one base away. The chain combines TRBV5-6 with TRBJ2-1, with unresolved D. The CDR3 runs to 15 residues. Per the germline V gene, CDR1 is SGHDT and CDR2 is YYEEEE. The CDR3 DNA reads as TGTCCCAGCAGCTTTTTGAATACCGATCACAATGAGCAGTTCTTC. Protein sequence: CPSSFLNTDHNEQFF.

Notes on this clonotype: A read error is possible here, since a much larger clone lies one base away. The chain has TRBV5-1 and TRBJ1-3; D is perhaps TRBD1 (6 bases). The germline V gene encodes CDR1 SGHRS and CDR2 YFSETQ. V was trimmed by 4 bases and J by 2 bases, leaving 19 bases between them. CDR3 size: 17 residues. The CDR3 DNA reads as TGCGCCAGCAGCCTCCCATGGGGATCAGGGGCTGGAAACACCATATATTTT. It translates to CASSLPWGSGAGNTIYF. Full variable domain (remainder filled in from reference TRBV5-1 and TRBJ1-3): KAGVTQTPRYLIKTRGQQVTLSCSPISGHRSVSWYQQTPGQGLQFLFEYFSETQRNKGNFPGRFSGRQFSNSRSEMNVSTLELGDSALYLCASSLPWGSGAGNTIYFGEGSWLTVV.

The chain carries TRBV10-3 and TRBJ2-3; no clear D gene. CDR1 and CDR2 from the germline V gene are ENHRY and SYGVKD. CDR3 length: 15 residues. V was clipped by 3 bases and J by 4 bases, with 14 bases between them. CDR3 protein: CAISDGGAASDTQYF. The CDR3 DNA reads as TGTGCCATCAGTGATGGCGGTGCTGCCTCAGATACGCAGTATTTT.

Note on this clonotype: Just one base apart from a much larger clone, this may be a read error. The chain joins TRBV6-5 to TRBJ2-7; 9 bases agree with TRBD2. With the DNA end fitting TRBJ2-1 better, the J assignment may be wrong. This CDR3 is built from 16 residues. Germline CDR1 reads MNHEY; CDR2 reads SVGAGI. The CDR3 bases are TGTGCCAGCAGTTACTCTGGGACTAGCTGGGACCACGAGCAGTTCTTC. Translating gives CASSYSGTSWDHEQFF.

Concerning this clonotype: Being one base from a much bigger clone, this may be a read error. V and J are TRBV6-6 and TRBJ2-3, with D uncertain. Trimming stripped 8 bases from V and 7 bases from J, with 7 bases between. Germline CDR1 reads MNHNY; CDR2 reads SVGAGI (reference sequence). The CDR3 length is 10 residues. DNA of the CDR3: TGTGCCAGCGGAACATATACGCAGTATTTT. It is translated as CASGTYTQYF.

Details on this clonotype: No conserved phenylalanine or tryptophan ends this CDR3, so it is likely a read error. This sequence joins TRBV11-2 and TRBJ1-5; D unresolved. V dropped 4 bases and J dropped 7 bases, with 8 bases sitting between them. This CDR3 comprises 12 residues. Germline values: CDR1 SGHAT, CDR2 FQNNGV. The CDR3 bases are TGTGCCAGCAGCTCGCCGGGGCAGCCCCAGCATTAT. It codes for CASSSPGQPQHY.

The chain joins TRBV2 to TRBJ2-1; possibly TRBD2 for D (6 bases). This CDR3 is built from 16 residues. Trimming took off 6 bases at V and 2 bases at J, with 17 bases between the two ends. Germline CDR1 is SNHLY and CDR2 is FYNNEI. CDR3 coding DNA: TGTGCCAGCAGCGCTAGGACTACTCGGGCCTACAATGAGCAGTTCTTC. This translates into CASSARTTRAYNEQFF.

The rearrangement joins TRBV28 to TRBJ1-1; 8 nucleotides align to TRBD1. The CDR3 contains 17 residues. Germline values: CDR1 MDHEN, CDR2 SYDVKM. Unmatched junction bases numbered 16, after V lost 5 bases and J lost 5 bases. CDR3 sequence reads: CASSHRQGRHERTEAFF. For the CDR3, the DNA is TGTGCCAGCAGTCATAGACAGGGGAGACATGAACGGACTGAAGCTTTCTTT.

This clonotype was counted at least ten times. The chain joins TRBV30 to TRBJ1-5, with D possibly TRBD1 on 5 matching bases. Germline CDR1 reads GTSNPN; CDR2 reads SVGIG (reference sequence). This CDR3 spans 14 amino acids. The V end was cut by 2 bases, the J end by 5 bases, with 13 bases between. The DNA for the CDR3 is TGTGCCTGGAGTCCCGGCGGAGGGGATCAGCCCCAGCATTTT. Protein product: CAWSPGGGDQPQHF.

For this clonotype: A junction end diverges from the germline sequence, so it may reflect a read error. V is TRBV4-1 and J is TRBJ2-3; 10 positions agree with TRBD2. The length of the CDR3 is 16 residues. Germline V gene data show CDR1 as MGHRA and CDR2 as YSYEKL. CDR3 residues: CAGSPTPLAGQDTQYF. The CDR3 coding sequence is TGCGCCGGCAGCCCAACGCCACTAGCGGGACAAGATACGCAGTATTTT.

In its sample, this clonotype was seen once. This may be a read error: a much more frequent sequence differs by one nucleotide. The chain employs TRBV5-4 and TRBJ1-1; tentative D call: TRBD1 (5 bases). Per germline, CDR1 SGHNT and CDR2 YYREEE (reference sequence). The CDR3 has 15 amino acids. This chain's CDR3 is CASSALTRGRGEAIF. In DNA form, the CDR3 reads TGTGCCAGCAGCGCCCTGACACGGGGAAGGGGTGAAGCTATCTTT.

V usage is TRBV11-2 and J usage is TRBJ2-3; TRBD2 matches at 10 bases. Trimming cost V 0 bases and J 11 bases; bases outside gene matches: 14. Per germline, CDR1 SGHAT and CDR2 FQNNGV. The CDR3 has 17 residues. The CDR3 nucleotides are TGTGCCAGCAGCTTAGAGAGCGGGAGGGGCCGTCAAGGTATGCAGTATTTT. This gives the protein CASSLESGRGRQGMQYF.

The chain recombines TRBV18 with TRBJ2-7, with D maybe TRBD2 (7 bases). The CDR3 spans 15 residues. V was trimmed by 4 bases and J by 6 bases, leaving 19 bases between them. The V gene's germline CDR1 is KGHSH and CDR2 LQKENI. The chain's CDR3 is CASSLLSGGQSEQYF. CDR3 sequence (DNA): TGTGCCAGCTCACTCTTGTCCGGGGGGCAAAGCGAGCAGTACTTC.

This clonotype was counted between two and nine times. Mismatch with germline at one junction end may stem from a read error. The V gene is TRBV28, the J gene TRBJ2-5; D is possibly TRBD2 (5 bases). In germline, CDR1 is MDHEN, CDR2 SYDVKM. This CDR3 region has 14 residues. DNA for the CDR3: TGTGCCACCCTCCCCAGCGGAGAGGCAGAGACCCAGTATTTC. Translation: CATLPSGEAETQYF.

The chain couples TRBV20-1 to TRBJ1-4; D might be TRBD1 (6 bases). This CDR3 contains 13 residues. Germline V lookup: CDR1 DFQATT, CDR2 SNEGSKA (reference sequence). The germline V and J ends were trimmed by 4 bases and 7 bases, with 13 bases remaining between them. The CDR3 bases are TGCAGTGCTACAGGGGTAGTCGGTGAAAAACTGTTTTTT. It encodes CSATGVVGEKLFF.

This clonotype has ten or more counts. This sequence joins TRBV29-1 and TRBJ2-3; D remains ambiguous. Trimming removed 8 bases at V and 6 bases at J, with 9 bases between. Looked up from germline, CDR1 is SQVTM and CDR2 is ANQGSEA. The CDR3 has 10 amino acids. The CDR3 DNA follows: TGCAGCCCGGTGGGGGATACGCAGTATTTT. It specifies CSPVGDTQYF.

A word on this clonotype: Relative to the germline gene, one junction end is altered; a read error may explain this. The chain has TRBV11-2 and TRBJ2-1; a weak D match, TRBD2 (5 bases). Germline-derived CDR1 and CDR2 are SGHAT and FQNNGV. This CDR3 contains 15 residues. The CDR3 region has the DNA TGCACCAGCAGCTTAGACGGGATTTCCTACAATGAGCAGTTCTTC. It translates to CTSSLDGISYNEQFF.

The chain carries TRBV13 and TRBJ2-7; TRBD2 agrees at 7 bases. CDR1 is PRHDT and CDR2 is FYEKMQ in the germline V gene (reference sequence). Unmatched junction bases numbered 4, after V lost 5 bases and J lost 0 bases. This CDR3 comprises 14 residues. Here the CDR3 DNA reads TGTGCCAGCAGCGCTAGCGGAGTCTCCTACGAGCAGTACTTC. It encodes CASSASGVSYEQYF.

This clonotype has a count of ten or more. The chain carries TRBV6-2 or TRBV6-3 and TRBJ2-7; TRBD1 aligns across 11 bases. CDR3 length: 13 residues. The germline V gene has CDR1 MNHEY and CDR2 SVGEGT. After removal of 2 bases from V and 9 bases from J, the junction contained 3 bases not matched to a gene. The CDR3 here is CASSYLDRGPQYF. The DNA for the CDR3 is TGTGCCAGCAGTTACCTGGACAGGGGGCCGCAGTACTTC.

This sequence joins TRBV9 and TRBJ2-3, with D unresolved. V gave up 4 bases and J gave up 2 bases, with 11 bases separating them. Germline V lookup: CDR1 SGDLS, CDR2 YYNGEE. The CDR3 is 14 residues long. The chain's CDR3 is CASSLRSYTDTQYF. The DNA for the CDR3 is TGTGCCAGCAGCCTAAGGTCCTACACAGATACGCAGTATTTT.

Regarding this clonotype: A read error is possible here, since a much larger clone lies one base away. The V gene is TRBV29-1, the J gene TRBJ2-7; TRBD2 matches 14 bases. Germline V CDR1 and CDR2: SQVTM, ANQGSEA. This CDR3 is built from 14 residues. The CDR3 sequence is CSVTTGTSGSEQNF. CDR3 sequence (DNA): TGCAGCGTAACCACCGGGACTAGCGGGAGTGAGCAGAACTTC.

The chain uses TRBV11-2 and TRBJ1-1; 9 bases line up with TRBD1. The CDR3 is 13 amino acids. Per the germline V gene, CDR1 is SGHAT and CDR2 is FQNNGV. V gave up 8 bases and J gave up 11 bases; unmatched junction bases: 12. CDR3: CASGRGGTGNAFF. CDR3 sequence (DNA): TGTGCCAGCGGCAGAGGTGGGACAGGGAATGCTTTCTTT.

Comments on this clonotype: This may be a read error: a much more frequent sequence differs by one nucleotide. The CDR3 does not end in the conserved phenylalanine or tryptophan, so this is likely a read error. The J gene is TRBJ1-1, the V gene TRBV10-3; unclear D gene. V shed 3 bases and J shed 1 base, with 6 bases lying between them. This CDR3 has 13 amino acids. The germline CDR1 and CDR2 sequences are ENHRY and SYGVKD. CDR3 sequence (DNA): TGTGCCATCAGTGACACTCCGAACACTGAAGCTTTCTGT. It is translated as CAISDTPNTEAFC.

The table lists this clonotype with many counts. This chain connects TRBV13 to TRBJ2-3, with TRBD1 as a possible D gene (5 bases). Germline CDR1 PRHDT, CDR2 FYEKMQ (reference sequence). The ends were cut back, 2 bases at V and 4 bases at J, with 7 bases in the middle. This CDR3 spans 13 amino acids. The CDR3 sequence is CASSLQQADTQYF. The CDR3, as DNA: TGTGCCAGCAGCTTACAACAGGCAGATACGCAGTATTTT.

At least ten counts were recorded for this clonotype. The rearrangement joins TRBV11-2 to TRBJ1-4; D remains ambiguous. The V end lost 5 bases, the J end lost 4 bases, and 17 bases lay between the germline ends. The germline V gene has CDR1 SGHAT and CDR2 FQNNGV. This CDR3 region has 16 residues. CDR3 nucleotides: TGTGCCAGCAGCCCCGGCTCTTCAGACTTTAATGAAAAACTGTTTTTT. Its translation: CASSPGSSDFNEKLFF.

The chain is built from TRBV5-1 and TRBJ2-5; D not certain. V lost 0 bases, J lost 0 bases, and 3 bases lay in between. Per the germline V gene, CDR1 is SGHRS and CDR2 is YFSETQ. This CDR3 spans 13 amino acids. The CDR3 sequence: CASSLGNQETQYF. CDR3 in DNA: TGCGCCAGCAGCTTGGGGAACCAAGAGACCCAGTACTTC.

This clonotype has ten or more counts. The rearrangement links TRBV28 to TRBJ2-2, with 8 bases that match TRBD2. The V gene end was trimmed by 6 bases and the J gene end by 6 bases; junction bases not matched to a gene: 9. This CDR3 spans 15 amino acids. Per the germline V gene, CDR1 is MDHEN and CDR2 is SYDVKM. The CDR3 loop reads CASSSGGENAGELFF. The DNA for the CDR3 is TGTGCCAGCAGCTCCGGGGGGGAAAATGCCGGGGAGCTGTTTTTT.

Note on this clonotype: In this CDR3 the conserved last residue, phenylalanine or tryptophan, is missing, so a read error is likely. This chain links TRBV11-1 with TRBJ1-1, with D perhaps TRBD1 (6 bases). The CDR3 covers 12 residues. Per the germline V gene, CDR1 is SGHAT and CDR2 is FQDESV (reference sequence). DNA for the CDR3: TGTGTCAGCAGCCTCAGGGGTTCTGAAGCTTTCATT. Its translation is CVSSLRGSEAFI.

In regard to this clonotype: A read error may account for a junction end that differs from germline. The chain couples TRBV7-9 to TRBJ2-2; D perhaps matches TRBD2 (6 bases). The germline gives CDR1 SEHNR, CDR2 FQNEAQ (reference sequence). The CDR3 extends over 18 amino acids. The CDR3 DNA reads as TGCGCCAGCAACTCTGCCCAGATCGGGGGAGTGAACACCGGGGAGCTGTTTTTT. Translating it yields CASNSAQIGGVNTGELFF.